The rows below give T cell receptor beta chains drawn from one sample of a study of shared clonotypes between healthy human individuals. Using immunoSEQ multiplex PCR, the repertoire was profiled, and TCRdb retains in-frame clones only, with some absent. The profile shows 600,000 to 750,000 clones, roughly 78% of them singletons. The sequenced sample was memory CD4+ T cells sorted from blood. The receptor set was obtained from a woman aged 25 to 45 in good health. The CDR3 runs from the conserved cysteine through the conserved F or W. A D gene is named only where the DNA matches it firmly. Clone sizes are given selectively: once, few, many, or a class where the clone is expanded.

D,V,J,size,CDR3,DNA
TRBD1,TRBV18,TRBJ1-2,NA,CASSPPGQGMLGYTF,TGTGCCAGCTCACCACCGGGACAGGGGATGCTTGGCTACACCTTC
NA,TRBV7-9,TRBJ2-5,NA,CASSLGAGGETQYF,TGTGCCAGCAGCTTAGGGGCAGGGGGGGAGACCCAGTACTTC
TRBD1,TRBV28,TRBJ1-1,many,CASSPGQGSLGAFF,TGTGCCAGCAGTCCGGGACAGGGTAGTCTTGGGGCTTTCTTT
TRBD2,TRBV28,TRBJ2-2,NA,CASGGLAGVTGELFF,TGTGCCAGTGGGGGACTAGCGGGAGTCACCGGGGAGCTGTTTTTT
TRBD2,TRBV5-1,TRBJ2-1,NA,CATRRGGSETYNEQFF,TGCGCCACCCGCCGGGGGGGCTCTGAAACCTACAATGAGCAGTTCTTC
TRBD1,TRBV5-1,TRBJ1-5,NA,CASSLGTGNSNQPQHF,TGCGCCAGCAGCCTTGGGACAGGGAATAGCAATCAGCCCCAGCATTTT
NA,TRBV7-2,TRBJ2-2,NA,CASSLVAGTGELFF,TGTGCCAGCAGCTTAGTAGCAGGGACCGGGGAGCTGTTTTTT
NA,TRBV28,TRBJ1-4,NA,CASNFVGEKLFF,TGTGCCAGCAACTTTGTAGGGGAAAAACTGTTTTTT
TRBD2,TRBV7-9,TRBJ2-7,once,CASSSAQGTSGYEQYF,TGTGCCAGCAGCTCTGCGCAGGGGACTAGTGGCTACGAGCAGTACTTC
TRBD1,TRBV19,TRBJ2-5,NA,CASSPKQGGLRETQYF,TGTGCCAGTAGCCCGAAACAGGGGGGCCTCCGTGAGACCCAGTACTTC
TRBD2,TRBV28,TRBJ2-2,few,CASSLSGLAYTGELFF,TGTGCCAGCAGTTTGTCCGGACTAGCCTACACCGGGGAGCTGTTTTTT
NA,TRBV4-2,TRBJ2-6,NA,CASSLDGSGANVLTF,TGTGCCAGCAGCTTGGATGGCTCTGGGGCCAACGTCCTGACTTTC
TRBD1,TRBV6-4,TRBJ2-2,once,CARRDSYTTGELFF,TGTGCCAGACGGGACAGCTATACCACCGGGGAGCTGTTTTTT
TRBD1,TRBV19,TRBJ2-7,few,CASSPRQGRYEQYF,TGTGCCAGTAGTCCTCGACAGGGGCGCTACGAGCAGTACTTC
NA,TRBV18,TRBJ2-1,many,CASSVGDEQFF,TGTGCCAGCTCTGTGGGGGACGAGCAGTTCTTC
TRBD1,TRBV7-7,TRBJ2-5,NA,CASSLDREETQYF,TGTGCCAGCAGTTTGGACAGGGAAGAGACCCAGTACTTC
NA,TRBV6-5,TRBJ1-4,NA,CASSNKQAPNEKLFF,TGTGCCAGCAGTAACAAACAGGCACCTAATGAAAAACTGTTTTTT
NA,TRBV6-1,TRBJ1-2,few,CASSETGEGYGYTF,TGTGCCAGCAGTGAAACGGGAGAGGGCTATGGCTACACCTTC
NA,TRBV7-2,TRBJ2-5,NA,CASCRSVGETQYF,TGTGCCAGCTGCAGGTCCGTGGGGGAGACCCAGTACTTC
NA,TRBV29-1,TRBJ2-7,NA,CSVEVASYEQYF,TGCAGCGTTGAAGTCGCGTCCTACGAGCAGTACTTC
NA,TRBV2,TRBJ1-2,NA,CASSEQGSYGYTF,TGTGCCAGCAGTGAGCAGGGCAGCTATGGCTACACCTTC
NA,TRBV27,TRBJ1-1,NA,CASSSGLPNTEAFF,TGTGCCAGCAGTTCCGGGTTACCGAACACTGAAGCTTTCTTT
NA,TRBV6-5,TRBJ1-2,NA,CASIALPRWGYGYTF,TGTGCCAGCATTGCCCTTCCTCGGTGGGGCTATGGCTACACCTTC
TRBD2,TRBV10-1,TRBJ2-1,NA,CASSENLAGLNEQFF,TGCGCCAGCAGTGAGAACCTAGCGGGACTTAATGAGCAGTTCTTC
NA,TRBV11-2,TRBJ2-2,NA,CASRLIRGNTGELFF,TGTGCCAGCAGATTGATCAGGGGTAACACCGGGGAGCTGTTTTTT
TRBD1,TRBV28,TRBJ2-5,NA,CASSLSQGAWETQYF,TGTGCCAGCAGTTTAAGCCAGGGGGCATGGGAGACCCAGTACTTC
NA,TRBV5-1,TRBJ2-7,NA,CASSLGGSEAYYEQYF,TGCGCCAGCAGCTTGGGTGGGAGTGAAGCTTACTACGAGCAGTACTTC
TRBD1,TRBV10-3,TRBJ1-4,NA,CAISETGKEKLFF,TGTGCCATCAGCGAGACAGGGAAAGAAAAACTGTTTTTT
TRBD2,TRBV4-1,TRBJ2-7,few,CASSQDKGGPYEQYF,TGCGCCAGCAGCCAAGATAAGGGAGGGCCATACGAGCAGTACTTC